Listed below are T cell receptor beta chains from one sample, sequenced in a study of blood T cell repertoires in COVID-19. Measured with immunoSEQ multiplex PCR; TCRdb has only the in-frame clones, and not every one. The sample consists of roughly 300,000 clones, approximately 89% of them appearing once. Sequencing was performed on peripheral blood. These receptors were obtained from a woman younger than 45 with COVID-19, enrolled during active disease. The CDR3 runs from the conserved cysteine through the conserved F or W. The order of the fields is V gene, clone size, CDR3 protein. Rows give clone size only sometimes, using once, few, many, or a class for an expanded clone.

V: TRBV7-6
size: .
CDR3: CASSQTGVNEQYF

V: TRBV24-1
size: .
CDR3: CATSATDLTGQPQHF

V: TRBV5-1
size: .
CDR3: CASSWGTGVPNEKLFF

V: TRBV24-1
size: .
CDR3: CATTRTGDYTGELFF

V: TRBV6-6
size: .
CDR3: CASSYRLAEQQYF

V: TRBV4-1
size: .
CDR3: CASSQVLTTGELFF

V: TRBV11-2
size: once
CDR3: CASSFGSSGRDYGYTF

V: TRBV5-1
size: .
CDR3: CASSPRTGGTDTQYF

V: TRBV27
size: .
CDR3: CASSAPGLLYEQYF

V: TRBV12-1
size: .
CDR3: CASSFALWTSGSPLSGYEQYF

V: TRBV9
size: .
CDR3: CASSVATGAGGLTGELFF

V: TRBV9
size: .
CDR3: CASSVGAQGRTNSPLHF

V: TRBV9
size: .
CDR3: CASSVDMSSYEQYF

V: TRBV3-1/TRBV3-2
size: .
CDR3: CASSQSPGTGGGTQYF

V: TRBV9
size: .
CDR3: CASSARGTDTEAFF

V: TRBV2
size: .
CDR3: CASRGGSYGYTF

V: TRBV5-6
size: .
CDR3: CASSAGIPSNQPQHF

V: TRBV5-4
size: .
CDR3: CASSLSQGAGKLFF

V: TRBV6-5
size: .
CDR3: CASVDRGTGETQYF

V: TRBV27
size: .
CDR3: CASRARWGTSPETQYF

V: TRBV11-2
size: .
CDR3: CASSLQETQYF

V: TRBV24-1
size: .
CDR3: CATSDTGTDYTDTQYF

V: TRBV5-4
size: .
CDR3: CASSPRTDTQYF

V: TRBV11-3
size: .
CDR3: CASRKETRDTQYF

V: TRBV27
size: .
CDR3: CASSPHRTGGVSYEQYF

V: TRBV27
size: .
CDR3: CASSFTRQGRGEQYF

V: TRBV6-1
size: .
CDR3: CASSDGVGQPQHF

V: TRBV5-1
size: .
CDR3: CASSASGTGNPTEAFF

V: TRBV11-2
size: once
CDR3: CASSSGLAQETQYF

V: TRBV7-7
size: .
CDR3: CASSLERDNGELFF

V: TRBV9
size: .
CDR3: CASSVGHMNTEAFF

V: TRBV28
size: .
CDR3: CASRRGRGPNTEAFF

V: TRBV25-1
size: .
CDR3: CASSDDTAQGWEQYF

V: TRBV28
size: few
CDR3: CASSSGTRGYEQYF

V: TRBV7-9
size: .
CDR3: CASSLTLSNSPLHF

V: TRBV7-9
size: few
CDR3: CASSLVLRTGGAYGYTF

V: TRBV5-1
size: .
CDR3: CASSLLAGVGSTDTQYF

V: TRBV3-1/TRBV3-2
size: .
CDR3: CASSPGTGGSQPQHF

V: TRBV2
size: .
CDR3: CASSDQREPQYF

V: TRBV20-1
size: .
CDR3: CSASAEFSTDTQYF